The next 30 T cell receptor beta chains were all read from a single sample in a study of shared clonotypes between healthy human individuals. Profiled with immunoSEQ multiplex PCR; TCRdb holds only in-frame clones, not every one. The table lists 2 million to 2.5 million clones, 90% to 95% of them singletons, with under 0.15% in the top ten. The sequenced sample was naive CD4+ T cells sorted from blood. Subset indicated: CD45RA+ positively selected. The receptors derive from a man in his late teens or twenties in good health.

The sample holds one count of this clone. This rearrangement joins TRBV6-1 to TRBJ2-3; D gene unclear. In germline, CDR1 is MNHNS, CDR2 SASEGT. The V end lost 4 bases, the J end lost 0 bases, and 14 bases lay between the germline ends. This CDR3 spans 16 amino acids. The CDR3 DNA sequence: TGTGCCAGCAGTGCTTCCGCAGCCTCTAGCACAGATACGCAGTATTTT. Protein sequence: CASSASAASSTDTQYF.

V and J are TRBV6-5 and TRBJ2-7; TRBD1 agrees at 8 bases. The CDR3 length is 15 residues. CDR1 MNHEY and CDR2 SVGAGI come from the germline V gene. V dropped 1 base and J dropped 4; count of bases not matched to a gene: 6. The CDR3 region has the DNA TGTGCCAGCAGTTACTTAGGACAGGGTGGATACGAGCAGTACTTC. It codes for CASSYLGQGGYEQYF.

This clone showed up just once. The CDR3, as DNA: TGTGCCAGTAGTATAGTCCGACAGGGAGGGCCCTACGAGCAGTACTTC. Residues: CASSIVRQGGPYEQYF. The V and J genes are TRBV19 and TRBJ2-7; either TRBD1 or TRBD2 may supply D (7 bases each). The CDR3 is 16 residues long. Trimming shortened V by 1 base and J by 2 bases, and 15 bases separated the two germline ends. The germline gives CDR1 LNHDA, CDR2 SQIVND (reference sequence).

The V gene is TRBV4-3, the J gene TRBJ1-1; no reliable D call. V was clipped by 1 base and J by 0 bases, with 12 bases between them. This CDR3 contains 16 residues. CDR1 LGHNA and CDR2 YSLEER come from the germline V gene. The CDR3 DNA follows: TGCGCCAGCAGCCAAGCTTTCGGGCTGATGAACACTGAAGCTTTCTTT. Amino acids: CASSQAFGLMNTEAFF.

The chain joins TRBV19 to TRBJ2-3; 8 bases agree with TRBD1. CDR3 length equals 14 residues. The V gene end was trimmed by 11 bases and the J gene end by 4 bases; junction bases not matched to a gene: 11. Germline CDR1 is LNHDA and CDR2 is SQIVND (reference sequence). The CDR3 is CADTQGAGADTQYF. Here the CDR3 DNA reads TGTGCCGACACTCAGGGGGCAGGGGCAGATACGCAGTATTTT.

The chain joins TRBV19 to TRBJ1-6, with 11 bases identical to TRBD1. V trimming: 9 bases; J trimming: 4 bases; junction bases outside the gene matches: 5. Germline assignment: CDR1 LNHDA and CDR2 SQIVND (reference sequence). The CDR3 is 15 amino acids. This CDR3 is CASSGQGVYNSPLHF. For the CDR3, the DNA is TGTGCCAGCTCGGGACAGGGGGTTTATAATTCACCCCTCCACTTT.

The chain is built from TRBV9 and TRBJ2-1; 8 bases line up with TRBD2. Trimming at V came to 0 bases and at J to 3 bases, leaving 8 bases not matched to a gene. Germline V gene sequence: CDR1 SGDLS, CDR2 YYNGEE. The CDR3 is 17 residues long. This CDR3 is CASSVAYITSGYNEQFF. CDR3 nucleotides: TGTGCCAGCAGCGTAGCTTATATCACTAGCGGCTACAATGAGCAGTTCTTC. The full variable domain, completed using reference TRBV9 and TRBJ2-1, is DSGVTQTPKHLITATGQRVTLRCSPRSGDLSVYWYQQSLDQGLQFLIQYYNGEERAKGNILERFSAQQFPDLHSELNLSSLELGDSALYFCASSVAYITSGYNEQFFGPGTRLTVL.

The rearrangement joins TRBV9 to TRBJ1-2, with D hard to call. CDR1 SGDLS and CDR2 YYNGEE come from the germline V gene. The V end lost 0 bases, the J end lost 3 bases, and 0 bases lay between the germline ends. The CDR3 contains 11 residues. The CDR3 loop reads CASSVDYGYTF. CDR3 DNA sequence: TGTGCCAGCAGCGTAGACTATGGCTACACCTTC.

The chain uses TRBV6-5 and TRBJ2-7; tentatively, D is TRBD2 (5 bases). The CDR3 contains 13 residues. CDR1 is MNHEY and CDR2 is SVGAGI in the germline V gene. The ends were cut back, 8 bases at V and 4 bases at J, with 15 bases in the middle. This chain's CDR3 is CASESSGWYEQYF. CDR3 nucleotide sequence: TGTGCCAGCGAAAGCTCGGGGTGGTACGAGCAGTACTTC.

The V call is TRBV29-1, the J call TRBJ2-1; 10 positions agree with TRBD1. Germline V CDR1 and CDR2: SQVTM, ANQGSEA. The CDR3 runs to 12 residues. The CDR3 here is CRGQGTYNEQFF. DNA of the CDR3: TGCCGGGGACAGGGGACCTACAATGAGCAGTTCTTC.

CDR3 bases: TGTGCCAGCAGCCGTCTTGACAGGGATGAGTATGGCTACACCTTC. Translating gives CASSRLDRDEYGYTF. The V gene is TRBV5-6, the J gene TRBJ1-2, with TRBD1 identical over 7 bases. CDR3 length equals 15 residues. With V trimmed by 4 bases and J by 5 bases, 11 bases remained unmatched. Germline loops: CDR1 SGHDT, CDR2 YYEEEE.

In the case of this clone: One end of the junction is discordant with germline, which a read error may explain. The chain combines TRBV7-7 with TRBJ2-5, with D perhaps given as TRBD1 or TRBD2 (6 bases each). CDR1 and CDR2 (germline): SSHAT, FNYEAQ (reference sequence). The CDR3 consists of 13 residues. The CDR3 loop reads CASSLGGTETQYF. The DNA of the CDR3 is TGTGCTAGCAGCTTAGGGGGGACAGAGACCCAGTACTTC.

V is TRBV18 and J is TRBJ2-7, with 11 bases aligning to TRBD2. CDR1 is KGHSH and CDR2 is LQKENI in the germline V gene. Trimming took 6 bases from V and 4 from J; bases not matched to a gene: 5. This CDR3 comprises 14 residues. The CDR3 loop reads CASSSTSGNYEQYF. The CDR3 bases are TGTGCCAGCTCCTCGACTAGCGGGAATTACGAGCAGTACTTC.

The chain couples TRBV5-4 to TRBJ2-1; 10 bases are a match to TRBD2. V dropped 6 bases and J dropped 3; count of bases not matched to a gene: 6. The CDR3 extends over 15 amino acids. Germline CDR1 is SGHNT and CDR2 is YYREEE (reference sequence). The CDR3 nucleotides read TGTGCCAGCACCGCTAGCGGGAGTTTCTACAATGAGCAGTTCTTC. Translation: CASTASGSFYNEQFF.

With regard to this clone: The sample contains more than one DNA sequence encoding this CDR3. V usage is TRBV7-2 and J usage is TRBJ2-7; D possibly uses TRBD1 or TRBD2 (6 bases each). Germline V lookup: CDR1 SGHTA, CDR2 FQGNSA. The CDR3 runs 13 residues. Trimming pared 2 bases from V and 6 bases from J, leaving 11 bases between. The CDR3 DNA is TGTGCCAGCAGCTTATTGGAGGGGGGCGAGCAGTACTTC. Protein: CASSLLEGGEQYF.

The CDR3 sequence is CASSQKPAGTGVSSGNTIYF. The CDR3 DNA sequence: TGTGCCAGCAGTCAGAAGCCCGCCGGGACAGGGGTTAGTAGTGGAAACACCATATATTTT. The chain uses TRBV27 and TRBJ1-3; 10 bases are shared with TRBD1. V lost 5 bases, J lost 3 bases, and 19 bases stayed unmatched. CDR1 and CDR2 from the germline V gene are MNHEY and SMNVEV (reference sequence). The length of the CDR3 is 20 residues.

This chain uses TRBV5-6 with TRBJ2-5; a weak D match, TRBD2 (6 bases). This CDR3 spans 12 amino acids. Trimming took off 4 bases at V and 9 bases at J, with 13 bases between the two ends. Germline values: CDR1 SGHDT, CDR2 YYEEEE. CDR3 nucleotides: TGTGCCAGCAGCGGGGGGAGCGCGGCCCAGTACTTC. Its translation is CASSGGSAAQYF.

The genes are TRBV7-9 and TRBJ2-2, with D perhaps being TRBD1 or TRBD2 (5 bases each). The germline gives CDR1 SEHNR, CDR2 FQNEAQ (reference sequence). Trimming removed 3 bases from V and 5 bases from J, with 10 bases in between. The CDR3 extends over 14 amino acids. The CDR3 nucleotides read TGTGCCAGCAGCTTGATGGGGGAGACCGGGGAGCTGTTTTTT. Residues: CASSLMGETGELFF.

V and J are TRBV29-1 and TRBJ2-1; tentative D call: TRBD1 (6 bases). Per germline, CDR1 SQVTM and CDR2 ANQGSEA. The CDR3 runs 15 residues. V lost 2 bases to trimming and J lost 12 bases, with 23 bases between them. The CDR3 reads CSVERPGQATMVQFF. In DNA form, the CDR3 reads TGCAGCGTTGAAAGGCCGGGACAAGCTACAATGGTGCAGTTCTTC.

The chain links TRBV10-1 to TRBJ1-4, with 7 bases matching TRBD1. The germline CDR1 and CDR2 sequences are WNHNN and SYGVQD (reference sequence). The CDR3 has 19 residues. V trimming: 6 bases; J trimming: 2 bases; junction bases outside the gene matches: 18. CDR3 DNA sequence: TGCGCCAGCAGATACAGTTACAGGGGACCCAGCCCGACTAATGAAAAACTGTTTTTT. Encoded protein: CASRYSYRGPSPTNEKLFF.

V usage is TRBV6-1 and J usage is TRBJ1-3, with D hard to call. Between the trimmed V and J ends, which lost 4 bases and 0 bases, there was a span of 13 bases. The CDR3 runs to 16 residues. Per the germline V gene, CDR1 is MNHNS and CDR2 is SASEGT. The chain's CDR3 is CASSGVNRDSGNTIYF. CDR3 bases: TGTGCCAGCAGTGGAGTTAATCGCGACTCTGGAAACACCATATATTTT.

The chain links TRBV5-4 to TRBJ2-1; 8 bases are shared with TRBD1. With 0 bases clipped from V and 3 bases from J, the junction kept 2 bases outside the gene matches. CDR3 length: 15 amino acids. Germline loops: CDR1 SGHNT, CDR2 YYREEE (reference sequence). The DNA for the CDR3 is TGTGCCAGCAGCTTGGGGGGGACAGGCTACAATGAGCAGTTCTTC. Translating it yields CASSLGGTGYNEQFF.

The rearrangement links TRBV4-1 to TRBJ1-1; D is perhaps TRBD1 (6 bases). The CDR3 consists of 13 residues. Trimming cost V 1 base and J 8 bases, with 11 bases left between them. Germline-derived CDR1 and CDR2 are MGHRA and YSYEKL. For the CDR3, the DNA is TGCGCCAGCAGCCAAGGTGGGGGGCCCGAAGCTTTCTTT. Translation gives CASSQGGGPEAFF.

Of note for this clone: A much larger clone differs from this one at a single base, so this may be a read error. DNA for the CDR3: TGTGCCAGCAATGAGGGCACTGAAGCTTTCTTT. It is translated as CASNEGTEAFF. The rearrangement uses TRBV6-5 and TRBJ1-1; no definite D call. In germline, CDR1 is MNHEY, CDR2 SVGAGI. This CDR3 is 11 amino acids long. V dropped 7 bases and J dropped 4 bases, with 7 bases sitting between them.

The chain couples TRBV5-6 to TRBJ1-5; D not resolved. Per the germline V gene, CDR1 is SGHDT and CDR2 is YYEEEE. The CDR3 consists of 14 residues. V lost 4 bases, J lost 3 bases, and 11 bases lay in between. The DNA for the CDR3 is TGTGCCAGCAGCATTGCAGGTACCAATCAGCCCCAGCATTTT. It specifies CASSIAGTNQPQHF.

With regard to this clone: This CDR3 is also generated by other DNA sequences in the sample. The chain carries TRBV5-1 and TRBJ1-4, with D uncertain. CDR1 is SGHRS and CDR2 is YFSETQ in the germline V gene. Trimming removed 1 base from V and 0 bases from J, with 7 bases in between. The CDR3 spans 15 residues. This CDR3 reads CASSLIGTTNEKLFF. DNA for the CDR3: TGCGCCAGCAGCTTGATCGGGACAACTAATGAAAAACTGTTTTTT.

CDR3 sequence reads: CASSPIGEYEQYF. In DNA, the CDR3 is TGCGCCAGCAGCCCTATCGGGGAATACGAGCAGTACTTC. The chain carries TRBV5-1 and TRBJ2-7, with D maybe TRBD2 (5 bases). This CDR3 spans 13 amino acids. Germline CDR1 SGHRS, CDR2 YFSETQ. Trimming left V 4 bases short and J 4 bases short, with 12 bases between.

About this clone: The sample contains more than one DNA sequence encoding this CDR3. The CDR3 region is CASSTTGGEQYF. The CDR3 DNA reads as TGTGCCAGCAGTACGACAGGGGGCGAGCAGTACTTC. The rearrangement links TRBV28 to TRBJ2-7, with 9 bases fitting TRBD1. Trimming took 5 bases from V and 6 from J; bases not matched to a gene: 2. The CDR3 consists of 12 residues. Germline assignment: CDR1 MDHEN and CDR2 SYDVKM. The variable domain in full, completed from reference TRBV28 and TRBJ2-7, reads DVKVTQSSRYLVKRTGEKVFLECVQDMDHENMFWYRQDPGLGLRLIYFSYDVKMKEKGDIPEGYSVSREKKERFSLILESASTNQTSMYLCASSTTGGEQYFGPGTRLTVT.

This chain uses TRBV28 with TRBJ2-7, with D possibly being TRBD1 (6 bases). The CDR3 consists of 14 residues. Trimming took off 2 bases at V and 2 bases at J, with 10 bases between the two ends. The V gene's germline CDR1 is MDHEN and CDR2 SYDVKM. The CDR3 region has the DNA TGTGCCAGCAGTTTAAGACAGGAACCCTACGAGCAGTACTTC. Amino acids: CASSLRQEPYEQYF.

Details on this clone: Other nucleotide sequences from this sample produce the same CDR3. The chain couples TRBV30 to TRBJ2-3, with TRBD2 matching 8 bases. CDR3 length: 15 residues. Trimming at V came to 0 bases and at J to 1 base, leaving 3 bases not matched to a gene. The germline gives CDR1 GTSNPN, CDR2 SVGIG (reference sequence). The CDR3 DNA follows: TGTGCCTGGAGTGTCAGAGCGGGGGGCACAGATACGCAGTATTTT. Its translation is CAWSVRAGGTDTQYF.